The next 26 T cell receptor beta chains were all read from a single sample in a study of T cell clonality in common variable immunodeficiency. Whole-study results and caveats: Reportedly, TCR beta sequences from common variable immunodeficiency showed fewer deletions and N-nucleotide insertions.

No cognate antigen is known for these TCRs. Here immunoSEQ multiplex PCR was the method, and the copy in TCRdb shows in-frame clones only, minus some. This sample includes about 7,000 clones with no singletons; its ten biggest clones take up roughly 22%. Sequencing was done on a sample of peripheral blood mononuclear cells. Every receptor here comes from a human donor with common variable immunodeficiency.

A few counts support this clone. Read data end 3 residues before the CDR3 end; the end is taken from the germline J gene. The V and J genes are TRBV7-9 and TRBJ1-2; TRBD1 is a possible D gene (5 bases). With 3 bases removed from V and 4 bases from J, the gap between germline ends came to 12 bases. The CDR3 has 14 residues. Germline lookup yields CDR1 SEHNR and CDR2 FQNEAQ (reference sequence). The sequenced CDR3 bases are TGTGCCAGCAGCTTGTCAGGGTCTGGCTATGGC. Protein: CASSLSGSGYG. The complete CDR3 reads CASSLSGSGYGYTF.

This clone came up many times. The read ends 3 residues early relative to the CDR3; the germline J gene fills the gap. Distinct nucleotide sequences in the sample also encode this CDR3. The rearrangement joins TRBV7-2 to TRBJ2-3; D is unclear. CDR3 length: 13 residues. Between the trimmed V and J ends, which lost 1 base and 4 bases, there was a span of 6 bases. Germline CDR1 reads SGHTA; CDR2 reads FQGNSA. The CDR3 loop reads CASSLGAADTQYF. CDR3 DNA, as far as it was read: TGTGCCAGCAGCTTAGGGGCAGCAGATACG.

Only a few counts were recorded for this clone. The read ends 3 residues before the CDR3 terminus; that terminus is restored from the germline J gene. The chain combines TRBV19 with TRBJ2-7; possibly TRBD1 or TRBD2 for D (5 bases each). Trimming cost V 1 base and J 2 bases, with 15 bases left between them. The CDR3 length is 16 residues. From germline, CDR1 is LNHDA and CDR2 SQIVND (reference sequence). CDR3 residues: CASSIVRGLSTYEQYF. CDR3 DNA (partial): TGTGCCAGTAGTATAGTGAGGGGTTTATCGACCTACGAG.

This clone was observed many times. The read ends 3 residues shy of where the CDR3 ends; the end is completed using the germline J gene. The rearrangement links TRBV9 to TRBJ2-6, with 11 bases matching TRBD1. Germline V gene data show CDR1 as SGDLS and CDR2 as YYNGEE. The CDR3 contains 19 residues. The ends lost 4 bases at V and 4 bases at J; junction bases unmatched: 13. CDR3 amino acids: CASSPRTGGSRVGANVLTF. The CDR3 bases that were read are TGTGCCAGCAGCCCCCGGACAGGGGGCTCTCGGGTCGGGGCCAACGTC. Filled out from reference TRBV9 and TRBJ2-6, the complete variable domain reads DSGVTQTPKHLITATGQRVTLRCSPRSGDLSVYWYQQSLDQGLQFLIQYYNGEERAKGNILERFSAQQFPDLHSELNLSSLELGDSALYFCASSPRTGGSRVGANVLTFGAGSRLTVL.

By share of the sample, this clone is medium-sized. The CDR3 is cut off 3 residues early in the read; its end comes from the germline J gene. The genes are TRBV5-1 and TRBJ2-5, with TRBD1 matching over 10 bases. Germline CDR1 is SGHRS and CDR2 is YFSETQ. The trim removed 4 bases at V and 5 bases at J, leaving 11 bases unmatched. CDR3 size: 16 residues. The sequenced CDR3 bases are TGCGCCAGCAGCCCGAGGGGACAGGGGCTAGGTGAGACC. This encodes CASSPRGQGLGET. The entire CDR3 is CASSPRGQGLGETQYF. The whole variable domain, filled in from reference TRBV5-1 and TRBJ2-5, reads KAGVTQTPRYLIKTRGQQVTLSCSPISGHRSVSWYQQTPGQGLQFLFEYFSETQRNKGNFPGRFSGRQFSNSRSEMNVSTLELGDSALYLCASSPRGQGLGETQYFGPGTRLLVL.

Turning to this clone: The read stops 3 residues short of the end of the CDR3; the missing end is completed from the germline J gene. V is TRBV2 and J is TRBJ1-1; 7 bases fit TRBD1. V dropped 5 bases and J dropped 3; count of bases not matched to a gene: 3. Germline values: CDR1 SNHLY, CDR2 FYNNEI. This CDR3 is 13 amino acids long. The CDR3 sequence: CASSRTGDTEAFF. CDR3 DNA (partial): TGTGCCAGCAGTAGGACAGGAGACACTGAA.

This clone was observed at least ten times. The read stops 3 residues short of the end of the CDR3; the missing end is completed from the germline J gene. V and J are TRBV24-1 and TRBJ2-1, with D uncertain. Between the trimmed V and J ends, which lost 5 bases and 7 bases, there was a span of 8 bases. In germline, CDR1 is KGHDR, CDR2 SFDVKD. The length of the CDR3 is 12 residues. The sequenced CDR3 bases are TGTGCCACCAGTGGCAGGCAGAATGAG. This gives the protein CATSGRQNE. The whole CDR3 sequence is CATSGRQNEQFF.

Comments on this clone: Read data end 3 residues before the CDR3 end; the end is taken from the germline J gene. The chain has TRBV19 and TRBJ2-7; D remains ambiguous. Germline V CDR1 and CDR2: LNHDA, SQIVND (reference sequence). V dropped 10 bases and J dropped 2 bases, with 15 bases sitting between them. The length of the CDR3 is 13 residues. CDR3 region: CATSRGRAYEQYF. The sequenced CDR3 bases are TGTGCCACCTCCCGTGGCCGAGCCTACGAG. Based on the CDR3 plus reference TRBV19 and TRBJ2-7, the full variable domain is DGGITQSPKYLFRKEGQNVTLSCEQNLNHDAMYWYRQDPGQGLRLIYYSQIVNDFQKGDIAEGYSVSREKKESFPLTVTSAQKNPTAFYLCATSRGRAYEQYFGPGTRLTVT.

The sample holds many counts of this clone. The read terminates 3 residues before the CDR3 end, so the remaining end is supplied by the germline J gene. The chain has TRBV11-2 and TRBJ1-1, with 11 bases identical to TRBD1. The germline gives CDR1 SGHAT, CDR2 FQNNGV. With V trimmed by 5 bases and J by 1 base, 3 bases remained unmatched. The CDR3 runs 15 residues. Partial CDR3 DNA: TGTGCCAGCAGCCCGGGACAGGGGGGGAACACTGAA. This codes for CASSPGQGGNTE. In full, the CDR3 reads CASSPGQGGNTEAFF.

This clone was seen more than once but under ten times. The read terminates 3 residues ahead of where the CDR3 ends, so the germline J gene completes it. The rearrangement links TRBV2 to TRBJ2-3; TRBD1 might be the D (8 bases). Germline CDR1 is SNHLY and CDR2 is FYNNEI. The CDR3 has 14 residues. Trimming shortened V by 7 bases and J by 5 bases, and 16 bases separated the two germline ends. The covered CDR3 bases are TGTGCCAGCACCACCACAGGGGGGGGAGATACG. It encodes CASTTTGGGDT. The entire CDR3 protein is CASTTTGGGDTQYF.

By proportion, this clone is medium-sized. From the germline J gene comes the end of the CDR3, since the read stops 3 residues before it. The chain is built from TRBV29-1 and TRBJ1-1; 9 bases are a match to TRBD1. The CDR3 contains 12 residues. Trimming removed 7 bases from V and 6 bases from J; junction bases left unmatched: 6. Germline CDR1 is SQVTM and CDR2 is ANQGSEA. The CDR3 loop is CSGGQGFAEAFF. The covered CDR3 bases are TGCAGCGGTGGACAGGGGTTCGCTGAA. Combining the CDR3 with reference TRBV29-1 and TRBJ1-1 gives the whole variable domain SAVISQKPSRDICQRGTSLTIQCQVDSQVTMMFWYRQQPGQSLTLIATANQGSEATYESGFVIDKFPISRPNLTFSTLTVSNMSPEDSSIYLCSGGQGFAEAFFGQGTRLTVV.

This clone was seen only a few times. The read ends 3 residues early relative to the CDR3; the germline J gene fills the gap. V and J are TRBV30 and TRBJ2-5, with 8 bases that match TRBD1. The CDR3 length is 13 residues. The J segment lost 4 bases and the V segment lost 5 bases, leaving 6 bases of the junction unmatched. Germline V CDR1 and CDR2: GTSNPN, SVGIG (reference sequence). The CDR3 protein is CAWGDRPRETQYF. CDR3 DNA, as far as it was read: TGTGCCTGGGGGGACAGGCCCCGAGAGACC.

There are many counts of this clone. The read is 3 residues too short to cover the CDR3 end, so that end is filled in from the germline J gene. The rearrangement links TRBV10-3 to TRBJ1-5, with a possible D match to TRBD1 (6 bases). The V end was cut by 2 bases, the J end by 4 bases, with 18 bases between. Germline values: CDR1 ENHRY, CDR2 SYGVKD. The CDR3 is 17 residues long. The sequenced CDR3 bases are TGTGCCATCAGTGAGCCCGCGGGACACCCGGGGAATCAGCCC. Protein: CAISEPAGHPGNQP. The entire CDR3 reads CAISEPAGHPGNQPQHF.

This clone was seen many times. The read gets to within 3 residues of the CDR3 end, and the germline J gene fills in the rest. The chain recombines TRBV2 with TRBJ2-7, with 13 bases that match TRBD2. V lost 8 bases to trimming and J lost 5 bases; unmatched junction nucleotides: 3. This CDR3 spans 13 amino acids. In germline, CDR1 is SNHLY, CDR2 FYNNEI. The part of the CDR3 DNA that was read is TGTGCCAGCTGGACTAGCGGGAGTCACGAG. As protein: CASWTSGSHE. The complete CDR3 reads CASWTSGSHEQYF.

This clone has a handful of counts. The CDR3 end falls 3 residues outside the read, so it is completed with the germline J gene. The rearrangement joins TRBV6-1 to TRBJ2-1, with D maybe TRBD2 (6 bases). This CDR3 spans 13 amino acids. V was cut by 2 bases and J by 9 bases, with 11 bases left in between. Germline V CDR1 and CDR2: MNHNS, SASEGT. The part of the CDR3 DNA that was read is TGTGCCAGCAGTGAAAGAAGGGGAGGTGAG. Translated, it gives CASSERRGGE. The entire CDR3 reads CASSERRGGEQFF.

The CDR3 region is CASSPGTGGDEQYF. The DNA read from the CDR3 is TGTGCCAGCAGCCCAGGGACAGGGGGAGACGAG. The chain links TRBV5-6 to TRBJ2-7, with 11 positions matching TRBD1. The CDR3 is cut off 3 residues early in the read; its end comes from the germline J gene. CDR3 length: 14 residues. V lost 4 bases, J lost 5 bases, and 5 bases stayed unmatched. Germline V gene lookup returns CDR1 SGHDT and CDR2 YYEEEE. Based on the CDR3 plus reference TRBV5-6 and TRBJ2-7, the full variable domain is DAGVTQSPTHLIKTRGQQVTLRCSPKSGHDTVSWYQQALGQGPQFIFQYYEEEERQRGNFPDRFSGHQFPNYSSELNVNALLLGDSALYLCASSPGTGGDEQYFGPGTRLTVT.

Note on this clone: The CDR3 end falls 3 residues outside the read, so it is completed with the germline J gene. The chain carries TRBV18 and TRBJ2-2, with D perhaps TRBD1 or TRBD2 (5 bases each). The V end lost 3 bases, the J end lost 6 bases, and 14 bases lay between the germline ends. Germline lookup yields CDR1 KGHSH and CDR2 LQKENI. The length of the CDR3 is 15 residues. CDR3 DNA, as far as it was read: TGTGCCAGCTCACCCTCCCCTCAGGGAGCCGGGGAG. Protein sequence: CASSPSPQGAGE. The whole CDR3 reads CASSPSPQGAGELFF.

The chain's CDR3 is CAWSGRQNTEAFF. CDR3 DNA, as far as it was read: TGTGCCTGGAGTGGCAGGCAGAACACTGAA. The chain joins TRBV30 to TRBJ1-1; D uncertain. The read terminates 3 residues before the CDR3 end, so the remaining end is supplied by the germline J gene. The germline gives CDR1 GTSNPN, CDR2 SVGIG (reference sequence). CDR3 length equals 13 residues. V lost 1 base and J 1 base, leaving 7 bases between the germline ends.

This clone was seen only a few times. The CDR3 end is not reached by the read, which stops 3 residues before it; the germline J gene fills it in. The chain links TRBV5-1 to TRBJ2-7; 11 bases match TRBD2. CDR3 length equals 17 residues. CDR1 SGHRS and CDR2 YFSETQ come from the germline V gene. J gave up 4 bases and V 0 bases, and 9 bases lay outside the gene matches. The CDR3 here is CASSLALTSGRFYEQYF. CDR3 DNA (partial): TGCGCCAGCAGCTTGGCCCTAACTAGCGGGAGATTTTACGAG.

This clone was detected only a few times. The sequenced fragment ends 3 residues before the CDR3 boundary, so the rest is inferred from the germline J gene. This chain connects TRBV5-1 to TRBJ1-1, with 9 bases fitting TRBD1. There are 14 residues in the CDR3. V trimming: 4 bases; J trimming: 6 bases; junction bases outside the gene matches: 7. Germline V gives CDR1 SGHRS, CDR2 YFSETQ. The sequenced part of the CDR3 DNA is TGCGCCAGCAGCACCCCGGACAGGGGATCTGAA. Its protein product is CASSTPDRGSE. The entire CDR3 protein reads CASSTPDRGSEAFF.

This clone was recorded at least ten times. The sequenced fragment ends 3 residues before the CDR3 boundary, so the rest is inferred from the germline J gene. V gene TRBV20-1 combines with J gene TRBJ2-3, with no clear D. V was shortened by 3 bases and J by 1 base, with 8 bases between the two germline ends. Germline CDR1 reads DFQATT; CDR2 reads SNEGSKA (reference sequence). CDR3 length equals 13 residues. CDR3 DNA, as far as it was read: TGCAGTGCTAGTCCCACAGGCACAGATACG. Protein: CSASPTGTDT. The full CDR3 protein reads CSASPTGTDTQYF.

Turning to this clone: The DNA ends 3 residues before the CDR3 does, and the rest of the CDR3 is filled in from the germline J gene. The rearrangement links TRBV19 to TRBJ2-4, with D possibly being TRBD1 (6 bases). CDR3 size: 14 residues. Between the trimmed V and J ends, which lost 5 bases and 5 bases, there was a span of 13 bases. Germline CDR1 and CDR2: LNHDA and SQIVND (reference sequence). CDR3 sequence reads: CASSHRDKENIQYF. The covered CDR3 bases are TGTGCCAGTAGTCACCGGGACAAAGAAAACATT.

This clone was observed many times. The CDR3 sequence is CASSPDYFNYGYTF. The sequenced CDR3 bases are TGTGCCAGTAGCCCCGACTATTTCAACTATGGC. The V gene is TRBV19, the J gene TRBJ1-2; unclear D gene. The CDR3 goes on 3 residues after the read ends, and that part is filled in from the germline J gene. V was shortened by 6 bases and J by 2 bases, with 13 bases between the two germline ends. This CDR3 has 14 residues. Germline loops: CDR1 LNHDA, CDR2 SQIVND (reference sequence).

In this sample, this clone is medium-sized (0.01 to 0.1%). The CDR3 end lies 3 residues beyond the end of the read and is filled in from the germline J gene. V gene TRBV19 combines with J gene TRBJ1-5; the D is unclear. Germline lookup yields CDR1 LNHDA and CDR2 SQIVND (reference sequence). The CDR3 runs 14 residues. Trimming took 5 bases from V and 4 from J, leaving 12 bases between them. The covered CDR3 bases are TGTGCCAGTAGTCATAGAAGATTAAATCAGCCC. Protein: CASSHRRLNQP. The entire CDR3 protein is CASSHRRLNQPQHF.

Notes on this clone: The read comes to an end 3 residues before the CDR3 does, leaving the germline J gene to fill in the end. The chain joins TRBV19 to TRBJ2-3; no definite D call. Trimming removed 3 bases at V and 1 base at J, with 11 bases between. Germline V gives CDR1 LNHDA, CDR2 SQIVND (reference sequence). This CDR3 has 15 residues. Incomplete CDR3 DNA: TGTGCCAGTAGTATGAGGCCAGGCGGCACAGATACG. Protein: CASSMRPGGTDT. The CDR3 as a whole reads CASSMRPGGTDTQYF.

About this clone: One end of the junction is discordant with germline, which a read error may explain. The CDR3 is cut off 3 residues early in the read; its end comes from the germline J gene. The chain couples TRBV2 to TRBJ2-7; D uncertain. Germline CDR1 SNHLY, CDR2 FYNNEI. The CDR3 is 13 amino acids. CDR3 DNA, as far as it was read: TGTGCCAGCAGCGAAGACACCGACTACGAG. Translation gives CASSEDTDYE. Given in full, the CDR3 is CASSEDTDYEQYF.